The present entry profiles one TCR beta chain with its context. No antigen is known for it. The data derive from a study of CD4 T cells in relation to SARS-CoV-2 and coronaviruses. Study-level findings and limits: No crossreactivity against non-spike viral proteins was tested here.

Clones were read by immunoSEQ multiplex PCR, and TCRdb kept only the in-frame ones, dropping some. The table shows 15,000 to 19,000 clones, with over 60% occurring only once. Before the COVID-19 pandemic, during about 2011-2019, CD4+ T cells were taken from unexposed donors. After 10 to 11 days of culture, CD4+ T cells were isolated. As cell numbers allowed, unexposed-donor CD4+ T cells faced SARS-CoV-2 S/N and four cold-coronavirus spikes. This TCR was sampled from a human donor in good health. The sequenced sample was CD4+ T cells from PBMCs, cultured in vitro.

The CDR3 reads CASSASLGEQFF. The CDR3 DNA follows: TGTGCCAGCAGCGCCTCCTTAGGGGAGCAGTTCTTC. The chain combines TRBV6-5 with TRBJ2-1; no definite D call. V gave up 6 bases and J gave up 10 bases, with 13 bases separating them. The CDR3 extends over 12 amino acids. Germline loops: CDR1 MNHEY, CDR2 SVGAGI.